This TCR beta chain comes out of a study of blood T cell repertoires in COVID-19. Turning to the study itself: PBMCs, B-cell-depleted T cells, or T cells provided the cDNA or gDNA that made up the material.

In germline, CDR1 is MNHEY, CDR2 SMNVEV (reference sequence). Trimming stripped 3 bases from V and 2 bases from J, with 8 bases between. CDR3 length: 13 residues. Measured with immunoSEQ multiplex PCR; TCRdb has only the in-frame clones, and not every one. The table has some 180,000 clones, 85% to 90% seen once. The chain recombines TRBV27 with TRBJ2-7; D is ambiguous. Input material: peripheral blood. This receptor was obtained from a man in his 70s with active or convalescent COVID-19. In DNA form, the CDR3 reads TGTGCCAGCAGTTTCAGATTCCCCTACGAGCAGTACTTC. Translating it yields CASSFRFPYEQYF.